This T cell receptor beta chain was recorded in a study of blood T cell repertoires in COVID-19. About the research overall: Samples came from the United States, Italy and Spain, spanning acute and convalescent COVID-19. PBMCs, B-cell-depleted T cells, or T cells provided the cDNA or gDNA that made up the material.

J gave up 8 bases and V 2 bases, and 6 bases lay outside the gene matches. Germline CDR1 and CDR2: SGHTA and FQGTGA. The CDR3 loop spans 15 amino acids. TCRdb's copy holds only in-frame clones and misses some; the assay was immunoSEQ multiplex PCR. Among roughly 350,000 clones listed, about 92% were seen once. The chain carries TRBV7-3 and TRBJ2-1, with 10 positions matching TRBD2. The receptor's source is a woman aged 30 to 39 who had recovered from COVID-19. The material sequenced was PBMCs or T cells enriched from blood (not recorded which). CDR3 bases: TGTGCCAGCAGCTTAGAGTTAGCGGGGGGCGATGAGCAGTTCTTC. This codes for CASSLELAGGDEQFF.